The rows below give T cell receptor beta chains drawn from one sample of a study of shared clonotypes between healthy human individuals. Assay: immunoSEQ multiplex PCR; the TCRdb copy retains only in-frame clones and omits some. The sample consists of around 1,000,000 clones, around 77% of them appearing once. Sequencing was performed on memory CD4+ T cells from PBMCs. Receptors were obtained from a man between 18 and 29 years old in good health. Some clones in this sample may be carry-over from other donors' samples. CDR3s include the opening cysteine and the closing phenylalanine or tryptophan. D genes are given only for firm matches. Only some rows state a clone size, as once, few, many or a class for expanded clones.

size	V	J	D	CDR3	DNA
few	TRBV5-1	TRBJ1-1	-	CASSLAWATEAFF	TGCGCCAGCAGCTTGGCTTGGGCGACTGAAGCTTTCTTT
once	TRBV28	TRBJ1-5	-	CASSLTGPPNQPQHF	TGTGCCAGCAGCCTTACAGGGCCCCCAAATCAGCCCCAGCATTTT
-	TRBV5-4	TRBJ2-6	-	CASSITGISGANVLTF	TGTGCCAGCAGCATAACAGGGATCTCTGGGGCCAACGTCCTGACTTTC
-	TRBV7-3	TRBJ2-5	-	CASSLTGSGETQYF	TGTGCCAGCAGCTTAACAGGGTCGGGCGAGACCCAGTACTTC
few	TRBV2	TRBJ2-7	-	CASRKDTLYEQYF	TGTGCCAGCAGAAAGGACACCCTCTACGAGCAGTACTTC
few	TRBV28	TRBJ1-2	TRBD1	CASSSPTGGWGYTF	TGTGCCAGCAGCAGCCCTACAGGGGGCTGGGGCTACACCTTC
-	TRBV29-1	TRBJ2-1	-	CSVDRIGDEQFF	TGCAGCGTTGATCGGATCGGCGATGAGCAGTTCTTC
-	TRBV5-6	TRBJ2-7	-	CASSLEEEALPYEQYF	TGTGCCAGCAGCTTGGAGGAGGAGGCCCTACCCTACGAGCAGTACTTC
-	TRBV7-9	TRBJ2-3	-	CASSRPPQGPSTDTQYF	TGTGCCAGCAGCAGGCCTCCGCAGGGACCTAGCACAGATACGCAGTATTTT
-	TRBV27	TRBJ1-1	-	CASSFGQYTEAFF	TGTGCCAGCAGCTTCGGACAGTACACTGAAGCTTTCTTT
-	TRBV30	TRBJ2-2	-	CAWSVLQGRPNTGELFF	TGTGCCTGGAGTGTACTGCAGGGGCGGCCCAACACCGGGGAGCTGTTTTTT
-	TRBV9	TRBJ2-1	-	CASTLRPGSYNEQFF	TGTGCCAGCACACTCAGGCCGGGATCTTACAATGAGCAGTTCTTC
-	TRBV4-2	TRBJ2-7	TRBD1	CASSHLGQGAYEQYF	TGTGCCAGCAGCCACTTGGGACAGGGGGCCTACGAGCAGTACTTC
once	TRBV6-5	TRBJ2-3	-	CASSLDNPGPDTQYF	TGTGCCAGCAGTCTTGACAACCCCGGCCCAGATACGCAGTATTTT
-	TRBV7-9	TRBJ2-7	TRBD2	CASSSAGSGRAYEQYF	TGTGCCAGCAGCTCAGCGGGGAGCGGGAGGGCCTACGAGCAGTACTTC
once	TRBV7-4	TRBJ1-5	TRBD1	CASSSPGTAPSYSNQPQHF	TGTGCCAGCAGCTCCCCCGGGACAGCACCATCCTATAGCAATCAGCCCCAGCATTTT
-	TRBV28	TRBJ2-1	-	CASRMDVEQFF	TGTGCCAGCAGAATGGACGTTGAGCAGTTCTTC
-	TRBV19	TRBJ1-1	-	CASRKRALGNMNTEAFF	TGTGCCAGTAGGAAAAGGGCCCTCGGGAACATGAACACTGAAGCTTTCTTT
-	TRBV7-3	TRBJ2-7	TRBD2	CASSPSSGGPYEQYF	TGTGCCAGCAGCCCGTCGTCGGGAGGGCCGTACGAGCAGTACTTC
-	TRBV20-1	TRBJ1-1	-	CSAVNTEAFF	TGCAGTGCTGTCAACACTGAAGCTTTCTTT
-	TRBV12-5	TRBJ2-3	TRBD2	CASGFTSAIRLREVYDTDTQYF	TGTGCTAGTGGTTTCACCTCAGCAATTCGTCTACGGGAGGTCTATGACACAGATACGCAGTACTTT
-	TRBV29-1	TRBJ2-7	-	CSVDSEFGVEQYF	TGCAGCGTTGACTCTGAGTTCGGGGTCGAGCAGTACTTC